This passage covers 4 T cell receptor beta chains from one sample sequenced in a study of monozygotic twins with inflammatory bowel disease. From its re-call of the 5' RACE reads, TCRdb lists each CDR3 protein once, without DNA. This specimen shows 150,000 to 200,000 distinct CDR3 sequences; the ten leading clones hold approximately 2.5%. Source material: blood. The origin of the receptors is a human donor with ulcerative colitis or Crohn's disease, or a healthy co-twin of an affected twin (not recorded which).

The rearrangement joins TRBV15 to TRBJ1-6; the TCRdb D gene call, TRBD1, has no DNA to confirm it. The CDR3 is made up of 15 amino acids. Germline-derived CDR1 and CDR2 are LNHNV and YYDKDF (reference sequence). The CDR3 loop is CATSRDRTGASPLHF.

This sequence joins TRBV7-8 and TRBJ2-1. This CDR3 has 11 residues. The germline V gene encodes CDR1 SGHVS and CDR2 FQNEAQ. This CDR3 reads CASSWGNEQFF.

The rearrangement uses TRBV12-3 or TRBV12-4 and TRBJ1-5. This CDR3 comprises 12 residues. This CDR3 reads CASRRLNQPQHF.

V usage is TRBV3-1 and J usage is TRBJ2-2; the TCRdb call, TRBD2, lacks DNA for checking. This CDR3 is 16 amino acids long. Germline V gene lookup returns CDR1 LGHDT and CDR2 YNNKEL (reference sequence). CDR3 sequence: CASSPPGLANTGELFF.